This paragraph covers one T cell receptor beta chain sequence. What it binds is not known. This CDR3 spans 11 amino acids. V lost 8 bases and J 3 bases, leaving 8 bases between the germline ends. Per germline, CDR1 MNHEY and CDR2 SVGAGI. This entry belongs to a study of cytomegalovirus exposure and HLA in healthy donors. Overall study findings and caveats: The study carried out a later analysis of TCR beta sequences. It associated approximately 15,000 of them with specific HLA alleles at a false discovery rate of 0.05. For most TCR sequences rarity was the rule, although some public TCRs occurred in many donors.

PCR was performed using 60 Vbeta and 13 Jbeta primers. Generated by immunoSEQ multiplex PCR, the TCRdb table keeps only in-frame clones and is missing some. The sample records over 110,000 clones, around 78% being singletons. Input material: PBMCs. The clonotype was recovered from a woman in her forties in good health and CMV-seropositive. This chain uses TRBV6-5 with TRBJ2-7, with D unclear. The DNA for the CDR3 is TGTGCCAGCCAAAACTTCTACGAGCAGTACTTC. Amino acid sequence: CASQNFYEQYF.